Shown below are 2 T cell receptor beta chains from a single sample sequenced in a study of T cell responses to AZD1222 COVID-19 vaccine. Some clones are missing from TCRdb's copy, which holds only in-frame ones; the method was immunoSEQ multiplex PCR. The top ten hold approximately 1.8% of the sample, which has around 140,000 clones, approximately 90% seen once. Specimen: peripheral blood, collected on day 0 of AZD1222 vaccination. The receptors were gathered from an adult in good health.

The J gene is TRBJ1-2, the V gene TRBV6-5, with D maybe TRBD1 (5 bases). This CDR3 is built from 15 residues. Germline assignment: CDR1 MNHEY and CDR2 SVGAGI. Deletions cut 10 bases from V and 2 bases from J, with 20 bases between. CDR3 loop: CATAEGGVINYGYTF. The CDR3 coding sequence is TGTGCCACCGCTGAAGGAGGGGTCATCAACTATGGCTACACCTTC.

This chain connects TRBV28 to TRBJ1-1, with a tentative D call TRBD1 (6 bases). Germline CDR1 MDHEN, CDR2 SYDVKM. V gave up 7 bases and J gave up 10 bases, with 22 bases separating them. This CDR3 contains 14 residues. CDR3 in DNA: TGTGCCAGCAAGGACAGTCCCGGTTATAAGGGAGCTTTCTTT. Encoded protein: CASKDSPGYKGAFF.